This T cell receptor beta chain came from a study of B cell selection in AIRE deficiency. General study findings and limits: CDR3s were shorter in shared Treg sequences, reflecting few non-templated nucleotide insertions.

Points on this clone: Antigen: not known.

Regulatory T cells were sorted as CD4+CD25hiCD127low/negative cells. This CDR3 contains 18 residues. Germline V lookup: CDR1 SEHNR, CDR2 FQNEAQ (reference sequence). With 5 bases removed from V and 0 bases from J, the gap between germline ends came to 19 bases. In the authors' workflow: Pooled Tregs gave some 5x10^4 patient and 9.56x10^4 donor TCRbeta sequences. The repertoire was sequenced with immunoSEQ multiplex PCR; TCRdb's copy has only in-frame clones and lacks some. The V and J calls and clone size are taken from that table; D and trimming were inferred from the DNA. This table has about 21,000 clones, less than 95% appearing once.

The V and J genes are TRBV7-9 and TRBJ1-4, with a weak D call TRBD1 (6 bases). The source is a human donor with AIRE deficiency. Source material: Tregs sorted from PBMCs. CDR3: CASSHQSGGYATNEKLFF. CDR3 nucleotides: TGTGCCAGCAGCCACCAAAGCGGGGGCTACGCAACTAATGAAAAACTGTTTTTT.